This TCR beta chain was retrieved from a study of T cell clonality in common variable immunodeficiency. CDR1 is KGHSH, CDR2 LQKENI, per germline. Trimming took 3 bases from V and 9 from J, leaving 9 bases between them. This CDR3 region has 12 residues. Comments on this clone: What it binds is unknown. Read sequence stops 3 residues before the CDR3 end, and the germline J gene provides the missing end.

The repertoire was sequenced with immunoSEQ multiplex PCR; TCRdb's copy has only in-frame clones and lacks some. The sample holds 25,000 to 30,000 clones, and no clone turns up only once. Patients had low serum IgG, IgA and/or IgM and specific antibody deficiency. CVID subjects were around 16 female and 25 to 30 male, aged roughly 8 to 65. Both groups were predominantly of Caucasian heritage. General study points: In common variable immunodeficiency, TCR beta chains reportedly carried fewer deletions and N-nucleotide insertions. What drives increased CVID clonality needs T cell subpopulation sequencing.

The chain joins TRBV18 to TRBJ2-1; D gene ambiguous. Material for sequencing was peripheral blood mononuclear cells. The origin of this receptor is a human donor with common variable immunodeficiency. CDR3 bases read: TGTGCCAGCTCACCCGAGACAAGTGAG. Translated, it gives CASSPETSE. The CDR3, in full, reads CASSPETSEQFF.